The clone carrying this T cell receptor (beta chain) was counted at least ten times. Its antigen is unidentified. The CDR3 extends over 15 amino acids. The ends were cut back, 1 base at V and 2 bases at J, with 9 bases in the middle. Germline V CDR1 and CDR2: SGHTA, FQGNSA. With a J-beta primer mix and a sample-barcoded 5' primer, a second PCR ran roughly 7 to 11 cycles. There were at least 2.5 million CDR3-containing paired-end reads obtained from each sample. MiXCR, applied by TCRdb to the 5' RACE reads, yields one record per CDR3 protein. The sample has around 800,000 distinct CDR3 sequences, 44% seen once. Per sample, at least 5 micrograms of total RNA were extracted. The data were obtained in a study of blood T cells in healthy people across ages. Study results and limitations: Aged donors had fewer naive CD4+ cells and lower diversity than long-lived donors.

The receptor was derived from a man aged 55-75 years in good health. Sample: blood. This chain links TRBV7-2 with TRBJ1-5; the D gene is possibly TRBD1 (5 bases). The CDR3 here is CASSLDAGRNQPQHF. In DNA, the CDR3 is TGTGCCAGCAGCTTAGATGCAGGGCGCAATCAGCCCCAGCATTTT.